This T cell receptor (beta chain) is from a study of Ad26.COV2.S vaccination and SARS-CoV-2 variants. Study summary: Ad26.COV2.S arm of COV1001 included the donor.

The treatment: approximately 18 received Ad26.COV2.S at low or high dose, single or two shots; several received placebo; per-sample allocation not given. Vaccine and placebo recipients were sampled on day 63 after the first injection. CDR1 is SEHNR and CDR2 is FQNEAQ in the germline V gene (reference sequence). Trimming at V came to 5 bases and at J to 9 bases, leaving 10 bases not matched to a gene. The CDR3 contains 16 residues. The method was immunoSEQ multiplex PCR; TCRdb's version includes in-frame clones alone and lacks a portion of them. The data show fewer than 500,000 clones, with less than 95% seen just once and less than 4.5% held by the top ten.

The material was peripheral blood, obtained in a trial of Ad26.COV2.S vaccine versus placebo. The sequence derives from a person between 18 and 60 years old who received the Ad26.COV2.S COVID-19 vaccine or a placebo. The gene calls are TRBV7-9 and TRBJ2-1; 13 nucleotides match TRBD2. CDR3 DNA sequence: TGTGCCAGCAGCCCAAGGACTAGCGGGGGAACTAGTGAGCAGTTCTTC. It specifies CASSPRTSGGTSEQFF.